This T cell receptor beta chain was obtained from a study of cytomegalovirus exposure and HLA in healthy donors. General study results and limits: Trimming of TCR beta V- and J-genes showed a link, identified in a later analysis, to a missense DCLRE1C variant. A cluster of highly shared sequence variants was likely a sequencing artifact. Solely CMV serostatus was available to characterize immune exposure.

Of note for this clone: The target antigen is unknown.

Per the germline V gene, CDR1 is SNHLY and CDR2 is FYNNEI. Trimming cost V 0 bases and J 3 bases, with 18 bases left between them. CDR3 length equals 17 residues. The study ran its PCR with 60 Vbeta and 13 Jbeta primers. TCRdb's table, derived via immunoSEQ multiplex PCR, lists solely in-frame clones and lacks some. The sample yields about 52,000 clones, 65% to 85% seen once. The receptor was isolated from a young man in good health and CMV-seronegative. Sequencing used PBMCs. This rearrangement joins TRBV2 to TRBJ2-7; D might be TRBD2 (5 bases). CDR3 sequence reads: CASSEALRGKKLYEQYF. The CDR3, as DNA: TGTGCCAGCAGTGAAGCGCTTCGGGGTAAAAAGCTCTACGAGCAGTACTTC. Variable domain in full (rest from reference TRBV2 and TRBJ2-7): EPEVTQTPSHQVTQMGQEVILRCVPISNHLYFYWYRQILGQKVEFLVSFYNNEISEKSEIFDDQFSVERPDGSNFTLKIRSTKLEDSAMYFCASSEALRGKKLYEQYFGPGTRLTVT.